The 27 T cell receptor beta chains below were found in one sample sequenced in a study of blood T cell repertoires in COVID-19. Clones were read by immunoSEQ multiplex PCR, and TCRdb kept only the in-frame ones, dropping some. The sample gives roughly 60,000 clones, about 75% of which show up once; 25% to 35% is in the top ten. The specimen was peripheral blood. All receptors come from a human donor in a cohort sampled during active COVID-19.

V is TRBV10-3 and J is TRBJ2-7, with 11 nucleotides matching TRBD2. V gave up 3 bases and J gave up 5 bases; unmatched junction bases: 6. There are 15 residues in the CDR3. The V gene's germline CDR1 is ENHRY and CDR2 SYGVKD. CDR3 sequence (DNA): TGTGCCATCAGTGACCAAACTAGCGGGAGCGACGAGCAGTACTTC. It translates to CAISDQTSGSDEQYF.

The rearrangement joins TRBV29-1 to TRBJ2-1; D is perhaps TRBD2 (5 bases). Trimming took 6 bases from V and 5 from J, leaving 8 bases between them. There are 11 residues in the CDR3. Germline CDR1 reads SQVTM; CDR2 reads ANQGSEA. This chain's CDR3 is CSVREHNEQFF. As DNA, the CDR3 is TGCAGCGTAAGGGAGCACAATGAGCAGTTCTTC.

The rearrangement joins TRBV30 to TRBJ1-5; TRBD1 might be the D (5 bases). The V gene's germline CDR1 is GTSNPN and CDR2 SVGIG (reference sequence). CDR3 length equals 13 residues. Trimming took off 2 bases at V and 7 bases at J, with 12 bases between the two ends. The chain's CDR3 is CAWSMGPGQPQHF. The CDR3 DNA follows: TGTGCCTGGAGTATGGGGCCTGGCCAGCCCCAGCATTTT.

The CDR3 nucleotides read TGCGCCAGCAGCTCCACGACAACTGCCTCAGGGAATGAGCAGTTCTTC. It is translated as CASSSTTTASGNEQFF. The chain joins TRBV5-1 to TRBJ2-1, with D tentatively TRBD1 (5 bases). V dropped 3 bases and J dropped 7 bases, with 20 bases sitting between them. Germline CDR1 is SGHRS and CDR2 is YFSETQ. CDR3 length: 16 residues.

The chain couples TRBV2 to TRBJ2-1; D is perhaps TRBD1 (6 bases). The CDR3 has 14 residues. The V and J ends lost 6 bases and 1 base respectively, with 10 bases between them. The V gene's germline CDR1 is SNHLY and CDR2 FYNNEI. This CDR3 is CASSPDRSYNEQFF. The DNA for the CDR3 is TGTGCCAGCAGCCCAGACAGGTCCTACAATGAGCAGTTCTTC.

The rearrangement joins TRBV5-1 to TRBJ1-5, with D hard to call. CDR3 size: 15 residues. The V and J ends lost 0 bases and 2 bases respectively, with 9 bases between them. Germline V gene sequence: CDR1 SGHRS, CDR2 YFSETQ. The CDR3 loop reads CASSLDGQGNQPQHF. CDR3 coding DNA: TGCGCCAGCAGCTTGGATGGCCAGGGCAATCAGCCCCAGCATTTT.

The chain recombines TRBV7-8 with TRBJ2-2; TRBD1 is a possible D gene (6 bases). Trimming removed 3 bases from V and 6 bases from J, with 8 bases in between. The CDR3 has 13 residues. Germline lookup yields CDR1 SGHVS and CDR2 FQNEAQ. The CDR3 coding sequence is TGTGCCAGCAGCTTTGGGGGCCCCGGGGAGCTGTTTTTT. Translation: CASSFGGPGELFF.

The chain is built from TRBV5-1 and TRBJ2-5; D perhaps matches TRBD2 (5 bases). Between the trimmed V and J ends, which lost 5 bases and 3 bases, there was a span of 17 bases. CDR1 and CDR2 from the germline V gene are SGHRS and YFSETQ. The CDR3 length is 15 residues. CDR3 DNA sequence: TGCGCCAGCAGTCGACAATCGGGGTTCGAAGAGACCCAGTACTTC. Encoded protein: CASSRQSGFEETQYF.

This rearrangement joins TRBV5-6 to TRBJ2-2, with D perhaps matching TRBD2 (7 bases). The CDR3 covers 17 residues. The V gene's germline CDR1 is SGHDT and CDR2 YYEEEE. V was shortened by 2 bases and J by 2 bases, with 16 bases between the two germline ends. The CDR3 nucleotides are TGTGCCAGCAGCTTAACAGGGAGGGGCGTCAACACCGGGGAGCTGTTTTTT. This codes for CASSLTGRGVNTGELFF.

The chain couples TRBV5-1 to TRBJ2-2; TRBD1 matches 7 bases. Germline CDR1 SGHRS, CDR2 YFSETQ. The CDR3 consists of 16 residues. The trim removed 1 base at V and 6 bases at J, leaving 9 bases unmatched. The CDR3 here is CASSLRIQGSAGELFF. The CDR3 DNA sequence: TGCGCCAGCAGCTTGCGGATACAGGGGTCGGCCGGGGAGCTGTTTTTT.

The gene calls are TRBV9 and TRBJ2-7, with TRBD1 matching 7 bases. Germline loops: CDR1 SGDLS, CDR2 YYNGEE. With V trimmed by 2 bases and J by 5 bases, 10 bases remained unmatched. This CDR3 contains 15 residues. The CDR3 is CASSVTGTAWNEQYF. The DNA of the CDR3 is TGTGCCAGCAGCGTTACCGGGACAGCGTGGAACGAGCAGTACTTC.

The CDR3 DNA reads TGTGCCAGTGGTAAGGGGACTAACACTGAAGCTTTCTTT. It is translated as CASGKGTNTEAFF. This chain links TRBV27 with TRBJ1-1, with D possibly matching TRBD1 (5 bases). Trimming stripped 9 bases from V and 2 bases from J, with 13 bases between. Germline CDR1 reads MNHEY; CDR2 reads SMNVEV (reference sequence). CDR3 length equals 13 residues.

The J gene is TRBJ1-5, the V gene TRBV27, with D perhaps TRBD1 (6 bases). V lost 1 base and J 5 bases, leaving 12 bases between the germline ends. CDR1 and CDR2 from the germline V gene are MNHEY and SMNVEV (reference sequence). The CDR3 totals 15 residues. DNA of the CDR3: TGTGCCAGCAGTTTATTGGCCAGGGGCGATCAGCCCCAGCATTTT. It translates to CASSLLARGDQPQHF.

This clone was seen a few times. The chain has TRBV30 and TRBJ1-2, with 8 bases identical to TRBD1. The germline gives CDR1 GTSNPN, CDR2 SVGIG (reference sequence). This CDR3 has 13 residues. Trimming removed 3 bases from V and 6 bases from J; junction bases left unmatched: 6. The CDR3 loop reads CAWRAGRGHGYTF. As DNA, the CDR3 is TGTGCCTGGAGAGCAGGCAGGGGGCATGGCTACACCTTC.

The rearrangement uses TRBV5-6 and TRBJ1-2; D is unresolved. CDR3 size: 13 residues. The V end was cut by 2 bases, the J end by 7 bases, with 12 bases between. Germline values: CDR1 SGHDT, CDR2 YYEEEE. Written as DNA, the CDR3 is TGTGCCAGCAGCTTCTCGGGTGGGAGTGGCTACACCTTC. Translation: CASSFSGGSGYTF.

The chain uses TRBV11-1 and TRBJ1-1; possible D gene TRBD1, 5 bases. Trimming pared 0 bases from V and 5 bases from J, leaving 10 bases between. The CDR3 is 14 amino acids. CDR1 is SGHAT, CDR2 FQDESV, per germline (reference sequence). CDR3 sequence: CASSLAGPQTEAFF. In DNA form, the CDR3 reads TGTGCCAGCAGCTTAGCGGGGCCGCAGACTGAAGCTTTCTTT.

The rearrangement links TRBV5-4 to TRBJ1-5, with TRBD1 as a possible D gene (6 bases). The germline gives CDR1 SGHNT, CDR2 YYREEE (reference sequence). This CDR3 spans 16 amino acids. The V end lost 0 bases, the J end lost 0 bases, and 10 bases lay between the germline ends. CDR3 nucleotide sequence: TGTGCCAGCAGCTTGGACAGGGCGGATAGCAATCAGCCCCAGCATTTT. It translates to CASSLDRADSNQPQHF.

A few counts support this clone. CDR3: CASSLEGAETQYF. The CDR3 coding sequence is TGTGCCAGCAGCTTAGAAGGAGCGGAGACCCAGTACTTC. The J gene is TRBJ2-5, the V gene TRBV7-9; D uncertain. The germline V and J ends were trimmed by 1 base and 5 bases, with 8 bases remaining between them. CDR1 and CDR2 from the germline V gene are SEHNR and FQNEAQ (reference sequence). The CDR3 sequence is 13 residues long.

This sequence joins TRBV7-8 and TRBJ2-4, with D possibly being TRBD1 (6 bases). CDR1 and CDR2 from the germline V gene are SGHVS and FQNEAQ. The ends were cut back, 6 bases at V and 8 bases at J, with 23 bases in the middle. The CDR3 is 16 amino acids. CDR3 coding DNA: TGTGCCAGCAGTTTAAAGGACAGTCAAAGGCTCGACATTCAGTACTTC. This encodes CASSLKDSQRLDIQYF.

The rearrangement joins TRBV30 to TRBJ1-1; D call uncertain. Germline V lookup: CDR1 GTSNPN, CDR2 SVGIG (reference sequence). The CDR3 spans 13 residues. Trimming took off 2 bases at V and 2 bases at J, with 9 bases between the two ends. The DNA for the CDR3 is TGTGCCTGGAGTAGATTCAGAAACACTGAAGCTTTCTTT. Residues: CAWSRFRNTEAFF.

The V call is TRBV6-2 or TRBV6-3, the J call TRBJ2-7, with 7 bases aligning to TRBD1. Germline V CDR1 and CDR2: MNHEY, SVGEGT. Unmatched junction bases numbered 4, after V lost 2 bases and J lost 3 bases. The CDR3 loop spans 14 amino acids. The CDR3 DNA follows: TGTGCCAGCAGTTACGGGACAGAGGGCTACGAGCAGTACTTC. It specifies CASSYGTEGYEQYF.

The rearrangement joins TRBV5-1 to TRBJ2-2; possible D gene TRBD1, 6 bases. Germline lookup yields CDR1 SGHRS and CDR2 YFSETQ. The V end was cut by 2 bases, the J end by 6 bases, with 14 bases between. This CDR3 contains 15 residues. CDR3 amino acids: CASSLNREGPGELFF. CDR3 coding DNA: TGCGCCAGCAGCTTAAACAGGGAAGGGCCCGGGGAGCTGTTTTTT. Full variable domain (missing parts from reference TRBV5-1 and TRBJ2-2): KAGVTQTPRYLIKTRGQQVTLSCSPISGHRSVSWYQQTPGQGLQFLFEYFSETQRNKGNFPGRFSGRQFSNSRSEMNVSTLELGDSALYLCASSLNREGPGELFFGEGSRLTVL.

The sample holds one count of this clone. This chain links TRBV27 with TRBJ2-7; 10 bases line up with TRBD1. Germline CDR1 and CDR2: MNHEY and SMNVEV (reference sequence). V was pared by 2 bases and J by 6 bases, with 10 bases of the junction left unmatched. CDR3 length: 16 amino acids. CDR3: CASSLGTGDRFSEQYF. The CDR3 nucleotides are TGTGCCAGCAGTTTAGGGACAGGGGATCGTTTTTCCGAGCAGTACTTC.

The chain has TRBV5-1 and TRBJ2-1; the match to TRBD2 covers 11 bases. Germline V CDR1 and CDR2: SGHRS, YFSETQ. V was pared by 3 bases and J by 7 bases, with 12 bases of the junction left unmatched. The CDR3 runs 17 residues. The CDR3 DNA reads as TGCGCCAGCAGCTCGCGGGTAGCGGGGGGGTATTTGAATGAGCAGTTCTTC. It is translated as CASSSRVAGGYLNEQFF.

The genes are TRBV6-5 and TRBJ2-2; 13 bases are shared with TRBD2. Looked up from germline, CDR1 is MNHEY and CDR2 is SVGAGI. Losses at the gene ends were 6 bases for V and 5 bases for J; bases not matched to a gene: 3. The CDR3 runs to 15 residues. Here the CDR3 reads CASRLAGGRTGELFF. The CDR3 nucleotides read TGTGCCAGCAGACTAGCGGGAGGGCGGACCGGGGAGCTGTTTTTT.

V is TRBV11-2 and J is TRBJ2-7; D gene uncertain. Germline CDR1 reads SGHAT; CDR2 reads FQNNGV. This CDR3 spans 15 amino acids. V gave up 5 bases and J gave up 0 bases, with 14 bases separating them. The chain's CDR3 is CASSPRRLDSYEQYF. CDR3 DNA sequence: TGTGCCAGCAGCCCCCGGCGGCTAGACTCCTACGAGCAGTACTTC. Filled out from reference TRBV11-2 and TRBJ2-7, the complete variable domain reads EAGVAQSPRYKIIEKRQSVAFWCNPISGHATLYWYQQILGQGPKLLIQFQNNGVVDDSQLPKDRFSAERLKGVDSTLKIQPAKLEDSAVYLCASSPRRLDSYEQYFGPGTRLTVT.

The V call is TRBV11-2, the J call TRBJ1-1; no clear D. The V and J ends lost 2 bases and 7 bases respectively, with 11 bases between them. In germline, CDR1 is SGHAT, CDR2 FQNNGV. This CDR3 comprises 13 residues. Here the CDR3 DNA reads TGTGCCAGCAGCTTAAACGGGATCGTTGAAGCTTTCTTT. This codes for CASSLNGIVEAFF. The full variable domain, in which reference TRBV11-2 and TRBJ1-1 provide the parts outside the CDR3, is EAGVAQSPRYKIIEKRQSVAFWCNPISGHATLYWYQQILGQGPKLLIQFQNNGVVDDSQLPKDRFSAERLKGVDSTLKIQPAKLEDSAVYLCASSLNGIVEAFFGQGTRLTVV.